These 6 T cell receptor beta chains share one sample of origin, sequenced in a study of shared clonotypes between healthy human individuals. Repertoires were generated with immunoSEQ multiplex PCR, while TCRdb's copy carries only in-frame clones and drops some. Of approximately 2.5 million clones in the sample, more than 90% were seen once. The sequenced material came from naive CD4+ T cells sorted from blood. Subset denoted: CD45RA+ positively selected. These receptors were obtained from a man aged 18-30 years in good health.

The CDR3 coding sequence is TGTGCCTGGAGTGTGGGTGCCCTGAATCCCTATGGCTACACCTTC. It codes for CAWSVGALNPYGYTF. This chain joins TRBV30 and TRBJ1-2; no definite D call. Germline CDR1 reads GTSNPN; CDR2 reads SVGIG (reference sequence). The ends were cut back, 0 bases at V and 4 bases at J, with 15 bases in the middle. The CDR3 extends over 15 amino acids.

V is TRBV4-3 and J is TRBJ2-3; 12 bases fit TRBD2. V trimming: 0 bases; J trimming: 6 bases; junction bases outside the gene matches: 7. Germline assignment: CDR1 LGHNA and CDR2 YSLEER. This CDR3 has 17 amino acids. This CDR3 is CASSQDVTSGRADTQYF. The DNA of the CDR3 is TGCGCCAGCAGCCAAGACGTGACTAGCGGGAGAGCTGATACGCAGTATTTT.

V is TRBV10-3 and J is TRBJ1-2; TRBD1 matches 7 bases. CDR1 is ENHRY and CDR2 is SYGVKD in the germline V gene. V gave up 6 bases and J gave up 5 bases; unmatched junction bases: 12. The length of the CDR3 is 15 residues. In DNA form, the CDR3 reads TGTGCCATCAGCTCCGGGACAGAAGCCCCATATGGCTACACCTTC. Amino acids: CAISSGTEAPYGYTF.

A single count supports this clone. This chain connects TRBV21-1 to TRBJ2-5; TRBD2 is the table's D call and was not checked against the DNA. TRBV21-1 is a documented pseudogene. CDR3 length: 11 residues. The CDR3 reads CAILRGETQYF. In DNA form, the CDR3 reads TGTGCCATTCTCCGGGGGGAGACCCAGTACTTC.

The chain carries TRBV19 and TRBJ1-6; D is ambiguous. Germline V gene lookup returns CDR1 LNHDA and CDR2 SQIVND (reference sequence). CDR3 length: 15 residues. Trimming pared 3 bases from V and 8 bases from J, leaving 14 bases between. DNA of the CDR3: TGTGCCAGTAGTATGGTCAGCCTCCTTGATTCACCCCTCCACTTT. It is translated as CASSMVSLLDSPLHF.

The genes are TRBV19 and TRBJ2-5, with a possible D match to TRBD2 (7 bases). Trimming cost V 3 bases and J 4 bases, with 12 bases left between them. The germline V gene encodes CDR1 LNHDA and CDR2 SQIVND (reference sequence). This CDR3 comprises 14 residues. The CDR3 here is CASSIWGGTETQYF. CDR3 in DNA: TGTGCCAGTAGTATTTGGGGGGGCACAGAGACCCAGTACTTC.